This T cell receptor beta chain was obtained from a study of spatial heterogeneity in lung cancer. Study details: Unique TCR and UMI combinations averaged more than ten appearances each in raw reads. Notes on the study in general: Estimation of coverage gave values of approximately 7.1% for alpha and 13% to 15% for beta chains in tumor T cells. How many expanded intratumoral alpha and beta TCRs were present tracked the tumor mutation count, which was a count of nonsynonymous mutations.

Specified time point: sample taken at primary tumor resection. This CDR3 contains 18 residues. Trimming stripped 1 base from V and 7 bases from J, with 22 bases between. Looked up from germline, CDR1 is SGHTA and CDR2 is FQGNSA. This clonotype was found many times. Antigen specificity is unknown. The library was prepared for alpha chains; this beta chain is a stray read, so its frequency means little. One entry per CDR3 protein, called by TCRdb with MiXCR from the 5' RACE reads. The table includes 14,000 or so distinct CDR3 sequences, approximately 4.8% detected once. The material sequenced was lung tumor tissue, taken at surgery. This sequence joins TRBV7-2 and TRBJ2-2, with D maybe TRBD2 (7 bases). The origin of this receptor is a female donor with early-stage non-small cell lung cancer. The CDR3 loop is CASSLEPSGRGAVGELFF. The CDR3 DNA reads TGTGCCAGCAGCTTAGAGCCATCCGGACGGGGGGCGGTCGGGGAGCTGTTTTTT.